One sample yielded the 19 T cell receptor beta chains listed below, sequenced in a study of blood T cell repertoires in COVID-19. This table comes from immunoSEQ multiplex PCR, and its TCRdb copy is limited to in-frame clones, with some not included. The data hold tens of thousands of clones, with 82% observed a single time. What was sequenced was peripheral blood. The receptors shown here come from a woman in her sixties with acute or convalescent COVID-19.

This chain joins TRBV28 and TRBJ1-5; no reliable D call. The CDR3 totals 15 residues. The V gene's germline CDR1 is MDHEN and CDR2 SYDVKM. The V and J ends lost 3 bases and 5 bases respectively, with 14 bases between them. The CDR3 DNA reads TGTGCCAGCAGTTTGCACAGATTGGTCTATCAGCCCCAGCATTTT. It yields the protein CASSLHRLVYQPQHF.

The chain carries TRBV30 and TRBJ1-1, with 8 bases lining up with TRBD1. The CDR3 has 13 amino acids. The germline V gene has CDR1 GTSNPN and CDR2 SVGIG (reference sequence). The trim removed 4 bases at V and 4 bases at J, leaving 5 bases unmatched. This chain's CDR3 is CAWTRGPGTEAFF. DNA of the CDR3: TGTGCCTGGACCAGGGGGCCGGGCACTGAAGCTTTCTTT.

The chain uses TRBV3-1 (or the pseudogene TRBV3-2) and TRBJ2-2; TRBD2 aligns across 8 bases. The V and J ends lost 1 base and 7 bases, in that order; junction bases with no gene match: 5. CDR3 length: 15 residues. The germline V gene has CDR1 LGHDT and CDR2 YNNKEL (reference sequence). The chain's CDR3 is CASSQGGLGGGELFF. As DNA, the CDR3 is TGTGCCAGCAGCCAAGGGGGACTAGGAGGCGGGGAGCTGTTTTTT.

V usage is TRBV28 and J usage is TRBJ1-3; TRBD1 matches 7 bases. The ends lost 4 bases at V and 0 bases at J; junction bases unmatched: 9. The CDR3 spans 17 residues. Looked up from germline, CDR1 is MDHEN and CDR2 is SYDVKM. Here the CDR3 DNA reads TGTGCCAGCAGTTCACCCACGGGACAGTTCTCTGGAAACACCATATATTTT. Translated: CASSSPTGQFSGNTIYF.

This clone was seen a few times. The CDR3 DNA reads TGTGCCATTTCCAGTGACACCGGGGAGCTGTTTTTT. It yields the protein CAISSDTGELFF. The V call is TRBV19, the J call TRBJ2-2, with unresolved D. The V gene lost 10 bases and the J gene lost 3 bases, with 9 bases spanning the gap. The CDR3 sequence is 12 residues long. The V gene's germline CDR1 is LNHDA and CDR2 SQIVND (reference sequence).

The rearrangement links TRBV3-1 (or the pseudogene TRBV3-2) to TRBJ2-1, with 10 bases that match TRBD2. V lost 0 bases to trimming and J lost 6 bases; unmatched junction nucleotides: 8. CDR1 LGHDT and CDR2 YNNKEL come from the germline V gene (reference sequence). CDR3 length: 17 residues. CDR3 in DNA: TGTGCCAGCAGCCAAGAGTCTGGGACTAGCGTGGTCAATGAGCAGTTCTTC. As protein: CASSQESGTSVVNEQFF.

The gene calls are TRBV14 and TRBJ1-2, with 9 positions matching TRBD1. The CDR3 spans 14 residues. Germline CDR1 is SGHDN and CDR2 is FVKESK. J was trimmed by 8 bases and V by 4 bases; bases with no gene match: 8. CDR3 loop: CASSPSTGGFGYTF. For the CDR3, the DNA is TGTGCCAGCAGCCCCTCTACAGGGGGCTTCGGCTACACCTTC.

The V call is TRBV6-6, the J call TRBJ1-5, with D unclear. The V gene lost 0 bases and the J gene lost 6 bases, with 9 bases spanning the gap. CDR1 is MNHNY and CDR2 is SVGAGI in the germline V gene (reference sequence). The CDR3 loop spans 14 amino acids. The CDR3 loop is CASSYSAAGQPQHF. For the CDR3, the DNA is TGTGCCAGCAGTTACTCGGCGGCGGGTCAGCCCCAGCATTTT.

This clone was seen just once. The rearrangement joins TRBV28 to TRBJ1-5; TRBD1 aligns across 8 bases. Germline V gene sequence: CDR1 MDHEN, CDR2 SYDVKM. The CDR3 loop spans 16 amino acids. V dropped 3 bases and J dropped 6; count of bases not matched to a gene: 10. The CDR3 here is CASSFYGQGFGQPQHF. The CDR3 nucleotides read TGTGCCAGCAGTTTCTATGGACAGGGCTTCGGTCAGCCCCAGCATTTT.

This clone has more than one count but fewer than ten. The chain combines TRBV3-1 (or the pseudogene TRBV3-2) with TRBJ1-5; TRBD1 matches 7 bases. CDR3 length equals 18 residues. CDR1 LGHDT and CDR2 YNNKEL come from the germline V gene (reference sequence). Trimming at V came to 1 base and at J to 0 bases, leaving 9 bases not matched to a gene. The CDR3 region is CASSQGTGAVLSNQPQHF. CDR3 nucleotide sequence: TGTGCCAGCAGCCAAGGGACAGGCGCCGTTCTTAGCAATCAGCCCCAGCATTTT.

The chain has TRBV20-1 and TRBJ1-4; D might be TRBD1 (6 bases). Deletions cut 3 bases from V and 2 bases from J, with 7 bases between. CDR1 and CDR2 (germline): DFQATT, SNEGSKA (reference sequence). This CDR3 region has 13 residues. The CDR3 bases are TGCAGTGCTAGTCAGGGGACTAATGAAAAACTGTTTTTT. Protein product: CSASQGTNEKLFF.

The chain combines TRBV18 with TRBJ1-1, with a weak D call TRBD1 (5 bases). The CDR3 spans 14 residues. CDR1 KGHSH and CDR2 LQKENI come from the germline V gene. Trimming shortened V by 6 bases and J by 6 bases, and 17 bases separated the two germline ends. This chain's CDR3 is CASSQARVSSEAFF. The CDR3 DNA is TGTGCCAGCTCGCAGGCCAGGGTATCGTCTGAAGCTTTCTTT.

This clone was detected only once. This chain connects TRBV5-4 to TRBJ1-1; TRBD1 matches 8 bases. With 5 bases clipped from V and 1 base from J, the junction kept 7 bases outside the gene matches. Per germline, CDR1 SGHNT and CDR2 YYREEE (reference sequence). The CDR3 is made up of 15 amino acids. CDR3 amino acids: CASREKTGENTEAFF. For the CDR3, the DNA is TGTGCCAGCAGGGAAAAGACAGGGGAGAACACTGAAGCTTTCTTT.

This chain connects TRBV18 to TRBJ2-3; D ambiguous. This CDR3 has 14 residues. With 0 bases removed from V and 5 bases from J, the gap between germline ends came to 9 bases. Germline V CDR1 and CDR2: KGHSH, LQKENI. The CDR3 coding sequence is TGTGCCAGCTCACCACCTTATAAGAGAGATACGCAGTATTTT. Encoded protein: CASSPPYKRDTQYF. Complete variable domain (other parts from reference TRBV18 and TRBJ2-3): NAGVMQNPRHLVRRRGQEARLRCSPMKGHSHVYWYRQLPEEGLKFMVYLQKENIIDESGMPKERFSAEFPKEGPSILRIQQVVRGDSAAYFCASSPPYKRDTQYFGPGTRLTVL.

The chain combines TRBV19 with TRBJ1-5; D remains unclear. CDR1 LNHDA and CDR2 SQIVND come from the germline V gene (reference sequence). The CDR3 extends over 16 amino acids. Deletions cut 6 bases from V and 0 bases from J, with 15 bases between. The CDR3 bases are TGTGCCAGTAGGCCCGGACTGACAAATAGCAATCAGCCCCAGCATTTT. Translated: CASRPGLTNSNQPQHF.

The chain recombines TRBV5-6 with TRBJ1-1; 7 bases map to TRBD1. The junction had 3 bases not matched to a gene; V was cut back by 1 base and J by 9 bases. Germline CDR1 SGHDT, CDR2 YYEEEE. This CDR3 is built from 12 residues. This CDR3 is CASSLLRGQAFF. The CDR3 nucleotides read TGTGCCAGCAGCTTGTTAAGGGGGCAAGCTTTCTTT.

The chain joins TRBV18 to TRBJ1-1; TRBD1 is a possible D gene (6 bases). Per germline, CDR1 KGHSH and CDR2 LQKENI. The CDR3 covers 16 residues. The V end lost 0 bases, the J end lost 1 base, and 12 bases lay between the germline ends. In nucleotides, the CDR3 is TGTGCCAGCTCACCACCGGGGGCGGGAGGGAACACTGAAGCTTTCTTT. Residues: CASSPPGAGGNTEAFF.

V usage is TRBV30 and J usage is TRBJ2-3, with 9 bases that match TRBD1. V was pared by 1 base and J by 2 bases, with 4 bases of the junction left unmatched. CDR1 and CDR2 from the germline V gene are GTSNPN and SVGIG (reference sequence). The CDR3 length is 15 residues. CDR3 in amino acids: CAWSAGDRDTDTQYF. The CDR3 DNA reads TGTGCCTGGAGTGCCGGGGACAGGGACACAGATACGCAGTATTTT.

J is TRBJ1-1 and V is TRBV5-1, with 8 bases identical to TRBD1. The CDR3 is made up of 18 amino acids. The germline V gene encodes CDR1 SGHRS and CDR2 YFSETQ. With 0 bases clipped from V and 4 bases from J, the junction kept 14 bases outside the gene matches. The CDR3 here is CASSLALAGGEVGTEAFF. The DNA of the CDR3 is TGCGCCAGCAGCTTGGCCCTGGCAGGGGGCGAGGTAGGCACTGAAGCTTTCTTT.